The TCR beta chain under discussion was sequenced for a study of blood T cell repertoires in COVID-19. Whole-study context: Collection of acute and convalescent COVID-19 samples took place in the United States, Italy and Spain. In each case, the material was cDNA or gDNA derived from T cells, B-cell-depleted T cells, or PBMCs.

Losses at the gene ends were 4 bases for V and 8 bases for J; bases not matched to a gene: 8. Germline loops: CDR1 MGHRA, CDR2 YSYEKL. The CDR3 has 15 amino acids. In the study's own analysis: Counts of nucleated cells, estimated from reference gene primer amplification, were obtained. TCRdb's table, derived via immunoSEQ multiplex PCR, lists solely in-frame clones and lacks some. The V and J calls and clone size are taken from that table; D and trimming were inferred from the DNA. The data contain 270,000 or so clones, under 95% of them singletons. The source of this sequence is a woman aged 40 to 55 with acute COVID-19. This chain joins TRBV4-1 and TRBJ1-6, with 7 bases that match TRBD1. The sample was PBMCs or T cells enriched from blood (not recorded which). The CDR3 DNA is TGCGCCAGCAGCCGGAAAGGGGGCCGTGATTCACCCCTCCACTTT. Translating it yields CASSRKGGRDSPLHF.